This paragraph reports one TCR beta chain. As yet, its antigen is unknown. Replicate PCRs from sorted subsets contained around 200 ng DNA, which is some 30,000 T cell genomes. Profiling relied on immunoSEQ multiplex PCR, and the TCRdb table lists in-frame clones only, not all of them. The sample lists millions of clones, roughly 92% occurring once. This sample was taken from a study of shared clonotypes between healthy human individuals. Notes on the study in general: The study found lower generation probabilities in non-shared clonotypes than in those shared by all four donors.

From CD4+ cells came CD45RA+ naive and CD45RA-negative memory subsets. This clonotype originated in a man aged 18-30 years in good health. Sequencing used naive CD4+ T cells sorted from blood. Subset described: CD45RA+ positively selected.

CDR3 residues: CASRGNNNNEQFF. The CDR3 DNA reads as TGTGCCAGCAGGGGGAATAATAACAATGAGCAGTTCTTC. The chain couples TRBV11-2 to TRBJ2-1; no reliable D call. Trimming removed 6 bases at V and 5 bases at J, with 11 bases between. The CDR3 loop spans 13 amino acids. Germline V gene data show CDR1 as SGHAT and CDR2 as FQNNGV. Complete variable domain (other parts from reference TRBV11-2 and TRBJ2-1): EAGVAQSPRYKIIEKRQSVAFWCNPISGHATLYWYQQILGQGPKLLIQFQNNGVVDDSQLPKDRFSAERLKGVDSTLKIQPAKLEDSAVYLCASRGNNNNEQFFGPGTRLTVL.